These T cell receptor beta chains were read from a single sample in a study of blood T cell repertoires in COVID-19. The repertoire was sequenced with immunoSEQ multiplex PCR; TCRdb's copy has only in-frame clones and lacks some. The sample gives 130,000 or so clones, around 83% of which show up once; about 8% is in the top ten. Sequencing used peripheral blood. These receptors originate from a woman aged 60-70 years with acute or convalescent COVID-19. Both conserved end residues are part of each CDR3. Each record gives: CDR3 DNA, CDR3 protein, clone size, J gene, D gene, V gene. D genes are given only for firm matches. Clone size is stated in some rows and not others, as once, few, many or a class when expanded.

cdr3_nt: TGCGCCAGCAGCAACCAGGGGTTCTACGAGCAGTACTTC
cdr3_aa: CASSNQGFYEQYF
clone_size: NA
j_call: TRBJ2-7
d_call: NA
v_call: TRBV5-1

cdr3_nt: TGTGCCAGTACCCTCGAAAGCGGGAGCCTCACCGGGGAGCTGTTTTTT
cdr3_aa: CASTLESGSLTGELFF
clone_size: NA
j_call: TRBJ2-2
d_call: TRBD2
v_call: TRBV19

cdr3_nt: TGCGCCAGCAGCTTGGCCCCCGGGGCTGGAAACACCATATATTTT
cdr3_aa: CASSLAPGAGNTIYF
clone_size: NA
j_call: TRBJ1-3
d_call: NA
v_call: TRBV5-1

cdr3_nt: TGCGCCAGCAGTCAGGGACAGTCTAACTATGGCTACACCTTC
cdr3_aa: CASSQGQSNYGYTF
clone_size: once
j_call: TRBJ1-2
d_call: TRBD1
v_call: TRBV5-1

cdr3_nt: TGTGCCAGCAGCCAAGGCCACCGGGGGTCCAAAAACATTCAGTACTTC
cdr3_aa: CASSQGHRGSKNIQYF
clone_size: few
j_call: TRBJ2-4
d_call: NA
v_call: TRBV14

cdr3_nt: TGTGCCAGCAGCCAGGTTGAGCAGTTCTTC
cdr3_aa: CASSQVEQFF
clone_size: many
j_call: TRBJ2-1
d_call: NA
v_call: TRBV7-9

cdr3_nt: TGCGCCAGCAGCCCCTCGGACAGCCGTTACGAGCAGTACTTC
cdr3_aa: CASSPSDSRYEQYF
clone_size: NA
j_call: TRBJ2-7
d_call: NA
v_call: TRBV5-1

cdr3_nt: TGTGCCACCAGTGGGGTCAGGCCCAACACCGGGGAGCTGTTTTTT
cdr3_aa: CATSGVRPNTGELFF
clone_size: NA
j_call: TRBJ2-2
d_call: NA
v_call: TRBV24-1

cdr3_nt: TGTGCCAGCTCACCGGTGACTAGCGGCTACGAGCAGTACTTC
cdr3_aa: CASSPVTSGYEQYF
clone_size: once
j_call: TRBJ2-7
d_call: TRBD2
v_call: TRBV18

cdr3_nt: TGTGCCAGCAGCTTAATCAGTCCCGGGGAGCTGTTTTTT
cdr3_aa: CASSLISPGELFF
clone_size: NA
j_call: TRBJ2-2
d_call: NA
v_call: TRBV11-2

cdr3_nt: TGTGCCAGCAGTTACCGCCTAGCGGGGTGGCAGTACTTC
cdr3_aa: CASSYRLAGWQYF
clone_size: NA
j_call: TRBJ2-7
d_call: TRBD2
v_call: TRBV6-5

cdr3_nt: TGTGCCAGCAGGGATCGGACAGCTAACACTGAAGCTTTCTTT
cdr3_aa: CASRDRTANTEAFF
clone_size: NA
j_call: TRBJ1-1
d_call: NA
v_call: TRBV28

cdr3_nt: TGTGCCACCAGCCCGCCGGCGAGGGTTAACTATGGCTACACCTTC
cdr3_aa: CATSPPARVNYGYTF
clone_size: NA
j_call: TRBJ1-2
d_call: NA
v_call: TRBV15

cdr3_nt: TGTGCCAGCAGCACCGGCGGCTGGGGAGCGAACTATGGCTACACCTTC
cdr3_aa: CASSTGGWGANYGYTF
clone_size: NA
j_call: TRBJ1-2
d_call: NA
v_call: TRBV9

cdr3_nt: TGTGCCAGCAGCTTAGGGCCAGGGCTCGCTAACTATGGCTACACCTTC
cdr3_aa: CASSLGPGLANYGYTF
clone_size: few
j_call: TRBJ1-2
d_call: NA
v_call: TRBV7-8

cdr3_nt: TGTGCCAGCAGCTTCCAAAGCGGGGGGCGGGGAAACATTCAGTACTTC
cdr3_aa: CASSFQSGGRGNIQYF
clone_size: NA
j_call: TRBJ2-4
d_call: TRBD2
v_call: TRBV5-5

cdr3_nt: TGTGCCAGCAGCCGATGGGGGAGCGGGGGCCCCAGAGAGACCCAGTACTTC
cdr3_aa: CASSRWGSGGPRETQYF
clone_size: NA
j_call: TRBJ2-5
d_call: TRBD2
v_call: TRBV11-3

cdr3_nt: TGTGCCAGCTCGGGGGGAGAGGCCAGAGCTAATCAGCCCCAGCATTTT
cdr3_aa: CASSGGEARANQPQHF
clone_size: NA
j_call: TRBJ1-5
d_call: NA
v_call: TRBV28

cdr3_nt: TGTGCCAGCAGTTTATATAACCGGGGGAGCTCCTATAATTCACCCCTCCACTTT
cdr3_aa: CASSLYNRGSSYNSPLHF
clone_size: NA
j_call: TRBJ1-6
d_call: NA
v_call: TRBV28

cdr3_nt: TGTGCCAGCAGCTTACGGGTAGATCAGCCCCAGCATTTT
cdr3_aa: CASSLRVDQPQHF
clone_size: NA
j_call: TRBJ1-5
d_call: NA
v_call: TRBV11-3

cdr3_nt: TGTGCCACCAGTAGAGGGTTTGGCGGGCAAGAGACCCAGTACTTC
cdr3_aa: CATSRGFGGQETQYF
clone_size: NA
j_call: TRBJ2-5
d_call: NA
v_call: TRBV24-1

cdr3_nt: TGTGCCAGCAGCAACAGGGGCGGGCTTGGCTACACCTTC
cdr3_aa: CASSNRGGLGYTF
clone_size: few
j_call: TRBJ1-2
d_call: TRBD1
v_call: TRBV6-2/TRBV6-3

cdr3_nt: TGTGCCAGTAGTATCTCTCGGCAGGGGACTAACTATGGCTACACCTTC
cdr3_aa: CASSISRQGTNYGYTF
clone_size: NA
j_call: TRBJ1-2
d_call: NA
v_call: TRBV19

cdr3_nt: TGTGCCGGGGGGGGCTCCTACGAGCAGTACTTC
cdr3_aa: CAGGGSYEQYF
clone_size: NA
j_call: TRBJ2-7
d_call: TRBD2
v_call: TRBV10-3

cdr3_nt: TGTGCCTGGGACGTGGGGGGCTATGGCTACACCTTC
cdr3_aa: CAWDVGGYGYTF
clone_size: NA
j_call: TRBJ1-2
d_call: NA
v_call: TRBV30

cdr3_nt: TGTGCCAGCAGCCCAAGTCGACAGGGGGGCGCACAGTACTTC
cdr3_aa: CASSPSRQGGAQYF
clone_size: NA
j_call: TRBJ2-7
d_call: TRBD1
v_call: TRBV7-3

cdr3_nt: TGTGCCAGCAGCTTAGATCAGGGGTTGGGAGAGACCCAGTACTTC
cdr3_aa: CASSLDQGLGETQYF
clone_size: once
j_call: TRBJ2-5
d_call: NA
v_call: TRBV11-3

cdr3_nt: TGTTCAGCCGGAGACAGTAACACCGGGGAGCTGTTTTTT
cdr3_aa: CSAGDSNTGELFF
clone_size: NA
j_call: TRBJ2-2
d_call: NA
v_call: TRBV6-5

cdr3_nt: TGTGCCAGCACCTACAGGGGGCGCGGAGAGACCCAGTACTTC
cdr3_aa: CASTYRGRGETQYF
clone_size: few
j_call: TRBJ2-5
d_call: TRBD1
v_call: TRBV7-2

cdr3_nt: TGTGCCAGCAGCTTATGGGCAGGGACTTACAGCACAGATACGCAGTATTTT
cdr3_aa: CASSLWAGTYSTDTQYF
clone_size: NA
j_call: TRBJ2-3
d_call: NA
v_call: TRBV7-9

cdr3_nt: TGCGCCAGCGGCCGGGAGAACACTGAAGCTTTCTTT
cdr3_aa: CASGRENTEAFF
clone_size: NA
j_call: TRBJ1-1
d_call: NA
v_call: TRBV5-1